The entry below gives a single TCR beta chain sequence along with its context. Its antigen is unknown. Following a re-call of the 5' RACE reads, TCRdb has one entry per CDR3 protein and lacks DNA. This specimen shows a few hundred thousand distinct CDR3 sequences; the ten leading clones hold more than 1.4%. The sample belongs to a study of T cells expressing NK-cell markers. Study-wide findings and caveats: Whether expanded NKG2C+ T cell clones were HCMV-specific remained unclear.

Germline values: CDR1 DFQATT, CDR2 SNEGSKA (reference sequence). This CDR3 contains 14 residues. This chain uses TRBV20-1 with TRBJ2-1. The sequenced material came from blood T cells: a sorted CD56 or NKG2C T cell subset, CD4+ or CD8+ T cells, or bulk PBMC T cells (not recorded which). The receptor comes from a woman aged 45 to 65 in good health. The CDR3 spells CSARHLLEFREQFF.